Following are 18 T cell receptor beta chains from one sample sequenced in a study of T cells in Graves' hyperthyroidism and ophthalmopathy. Amplified TCR beta CDR3 regions derived from RNA transcripts. Researchers ran a first-round RT-PCR on the TCR CDR3 using the HTBI primer set. TCRdb recomputed calls from the multiplex PCR reads with MiXCR, one row per CDR3 protein. The profile shows some 620,000 distinct CDR3 sequences, about a sixth of them singletons. The material sequenced was blood. All receptors come from a woman aged 30 to 39 with Graves' hyperthyroidism.

This clonotype showed up many times. The rearrangement uses TRBV7-2 and TRBJ2-3, with a possible D match to TRBD1 (5 bases). V lost 1 base, J lost 6 bases, and 11 bases lay in between. The CDR3 sequence is 14 residues long. Germline V gene data show CDR1 as SGHTA and CDR2 as FQGNSA. The CDR3 is CASSLGKGWDTQYF. The CDR3 region has the DNA TGTGCCAGCAGCTTAGGGAAGGGGTGGGATACGCAGTATTTT.

This clonotype was seen repeatedly, ten times or more. The V gene is TRBV6-1, the J gene TRBJ2-1; 8 bases line up with TRBD2. Germline CDR1 MNHNS, CDR2 SASEGT. The CDR3 is made up of 16 amino acids. Trimming cost V 6 bases and J 4 bases; bases outside gene matches: 11. The CDR3 spells CASRGAGLGGYNEQFF. CDR3 coding DNA: TGTGCCAGCAGGGGTGCGGGACTAGGGGGTTACAATGAGCAGTTCTTC.

This clonotype occurred a few times. This chain uses TRBV19 with TRBJ1-1, with D uncertain. CDR1 LNHDA and CDR2 SQIVND come from the germline V gene (reference sequence). Trimming pared 5 bases from V and 1 base from J, leaving 8 bases between. The CDR3 length is 13 residues. Written as DNA, the CDR3 is TGTGCCAGTAGTCCTTGGGGGAACACTGAAGCTTTCTTT. This codes for CASSPWGNTEAFF.

The V gene is TRBV28, the J gene TRBJ2-1; a weak D match, TRBD1 (6 bases). V was trimmed by 11 bases and J by 0 bases, leaving 14 bases between them. Germline CDR1 MDHEN, CDR2 SYDVKM. This CDR3 is built from 14 residues. CDR3 nucleotides: TGTGCCGCCTCCGGGACATACTCCTACAATGAGCAGTTCTTC. Amino acids: CAASGTYSYNEQFF.

This clonotype was picked up many times. CDR3 nucleotide sequence: TGCAGTGCTAAGCGAGTCTCCTACGAGCAGTACTTC. It is translated as CSAKRVSYEQYF. The rearrangement joins TRBV20-1 to TRBJ2-7; D uncertain. V gave up 4 bases and J gave up 0 bases, with 7 bases separating them. The CDR3 loop spans 12 amino acids. CDR1 is DFQATT, CDR2 SNEGSKA, per germline (reference sequence).

This clonotype was recorded many times. The chain is built from TRBV29-1 and TRBJ1-1, with D possibly being TRBD1 (6 bases). Per the germline V gene, CDR1 is SQVTM and CDR2 is ANQGSEA. This CDR3 is 12 amino acids long. Between the trimmed V and J ends, which lost 6 bases and 0 bases, there was a span of 8 bases. CDR3 loop: CSVRQVNTEAFF. CDR3 nucleotide sequence: TGCAGCGTCAGACAGGTGAACACTGAAGCTTTCTTT.

This chain joins TRBV28 and TRBJ2-7; 12 nucleotides align to TRBD2. The CDR3 spans 17 residues. Germline V lookup: CDR1 MDHEN, CDR2 SYDVKM. V shed 4 bases and J 3 bases; nucleotides not matched to a gene: 10. CDR3 region: CASSSQRLAGVGYEQYF. The CDR3 nucleotides are TGTGCCAGCAGTTCGCAGAGACTAGCGGGAGTAGGCTACGAGCAGTACTTC.

This clonotype was counted at least ten times. The J gene is TRBJ1-5, the V gene TRBV28; no reliable D call. V was pared by 5 bases and J by 3 bases, with 8 bases between. CDR1 and CDR2 (germline): MDHEN, SYDVKM. The CDR3 totals 13 residues. CDR3 amino acids: CASSGQLNQPQHF. In DNA, the CDR3 is TGTGCCAGCAGTGGGCAGCTCAATCAGCCCCAGCATTTT.

This rearrangement joins TRBV28 to TRBJ2-7; the match to TRBD1 covers 9 bases. This CDR3 is 15 amino acids long. Germline lookup yields CDR1 MDHEN and CDR2 SYDVKM. V gave up 2 bases and J gave up 4 bases; unmatched junction bases: 6. The CDR3 bases are TGTGCCAGCAGTTTACGTGGGACAGGGAAGTACGAGCAGTACTTC. Translated: CASSLRGTGKYEQYF.

This clonotype was observed many times. The rearrangement links TRBV3-1 to TRBJ2-7; 8 bases agree with TRBD1. This CDR3 comprises 12 residues. Germline V gene data show CDR1 as LGHDT and CDR2 as YNNKEL (reference sequence). V gave up 3 bases and J gave up 5 bases; unmatched junction bases: 0. CDR3 residues: CASSQTGDEQYF. CDR3 DNA: TGTGCCAGCAGCCAGACAGGGGACGAGCAGTACTTC.

In its sample, this clonotype was seen many times. V is TRBV6-1 and J is TRBJ1-1, with no clear D. CDR1 is MNHNS, CDR2 SASEGT, per germline. This CDR3 is built from 14 residues. V shed 4 bases and J shed 4 bases, with 13 bases lying between them. CDR3 in DNA: TGTGCCAGCAGTGTAACCACCGTTGGCACTGAAGCTTTCTTT. Protein product: CASSVTTVGTEAFF.

This clonotype appeared many times. This chain joins TRBV11-2 and TRBJ2-5, with TRBD2 matching 7 bases. The ends lost 3 bases at V and 5 bases at J; junction bases unmatched: 6. Germline loops: CDR1 SGHAT, CDR2 FQNNGV. This CDR3 region has 14 residues. The CDR3 here is CASSFEAGIETQYF. CDR3 bases: TGTGCCAGCAGCTTTGAAGCGGGAATCGAGACCCAGTACTTC.

This clonotype was counted ten times or more. The chain carries TRBV18 and TRBJ1-4; 7 bases are a match to TRBD1. The CDR3 runs to 14 residues. Germline CDR1 is KGHSH and CDR2 is LQKENI. The V segment lost 0 bases and the J segment 5 bases; nucleotides outside the gene matches: 0. The CDR3 nucleotides are TGTGCCAGCTCACCACCGGGACAGAATGAAAAACTGTTTTTT. Its protein product is CASSPPGQNEKLFF.

This chain links TRBV7-3 with TRBJ2-1; D not resolved. The V end lost 5 bases, the J end lost 5 bases, and 10 bases lay between the germline ends. CDR1 SGHTA and CDR2 FQGTGA come from the germline V gene. The CDR3 is 13 amino acids. The CDR3 reads CASSPYDNNEQFF. The CDR3 DNA is TGTGCCAGCAGCCCCTACGACAACAATGAGCAGTTCTTC.

This clonotype was observed at least ten times. The chain recombines TRBV12-3 or TRBV12-4 with TRBJ2-7, with TRBD1 as a possible D gene (5 bases). V was trimmed by 5 bases and J by 4 bases, leaving 9 bases between them. The CDR3 extends over 12 amino acids. The CDR3 reads CASSTTGYEQYF. CDR3 sequence (DNA): TGTGCCAGCAGTACAACAGGTTACGAGCAGTACTTC.

This clonotype has a handful of counts. The V and J genes are TRBV7-9 and TRBJ2-3, with 7 bases lining up with TRBD2. The CDR3 extends over 12 amino acids. J lost 8 bases, V lost 5 bases, and 4 bases had no gene match. Per germline, CDR1 SEHNR and CDR2 FQNEAQ (reference sequence). CDR3 nucleotides: TGTGCCAGCAGCCCGGCTAGCGGTACGCAGTATTTT. Its protein is CASSPASGTQYF. The complete variable domain, with remaining parts taken from reference TRBV7-9 and TRBJ2-3, reads DTGVSQNPRHKITKRGQNVTFRCDPISEHNRLYWYRQTLGQGPEFLTYFQNEAQLEKSRLLSDRFSAERPKGSFSTLEIQRTEQGDSAMYLCASSPASGTQYFGPGTRLTVL.

This clonotype was seen repeatedly, ten times or more. The rearrangement uses TRBV7-2 and TRBJ2-3; D assignment may be TRBD1 or TRBD2 (6 bases each). Germline V gene data show CDR1 as SGHTA and CDR2 as FQGNSA. The CDR3 length is 16 residues. Trimming took off 4 bases at V and 1 base at J, with 15 bases between the two ends. As DNA, the CDR3 is TGTGCCAGCAGCTGGCGAGGGGGGTCGGGCACAGATACGCAGTATTTT. Its translation is CASSWRGGSGTDTQYF.

The chain carries TRBV14 and TRBJ1-6, with a weak D call TRBD1 (5 bases). The CDR3 contains 15 residues. With 1 base removed from V and 5 bases from J, the gap between germline ends came to 9 bases. The germline V gene encodes CDR1 SGHDN and CDR2 FVKESK. CDR3 residues: CASSQGGPNNSPLHF. CDR3 nucleotide sequence: TGTGCCAGCAGCCAAGGGGGCCCCAATAATTCACCCCTCCACTTT.